These 30 T cell receptor beta chains were all obtained from the same sample, sequenced in a study of CD8 T cells in Susac syndrome. Random hexamers primed reverse transcription of about 0.5 to 1 ug RNA. Via MiXCR, TCRdb re-called the immunoSEQ multiplex PCR reads, giving one row per CDR3 protein. The sample comprises approximately 200,000 distinct CDR3 sequences, almost 96% of which are singletons, and around 0.09% rests with the top ten. Sequencing was carried out using CD4+ T cells from PBMCs. All receptors derive from a human donor with multiple sclerosis.

The chain recombines TRBV20-1 with TRBJ1-1; D is possibly TRBD1 (5 bases). CDR3 length equals 14 residues. Germline assignment: CDR1 DFQATT and CDR2 SNEGSKA (reference sequence). Deletions cut 5 bases from V and 3 bases from J, with 16 bases between. The CDR3 DNA is TGCAGTGCTGGACATTTCAGGGAGGACACTGAAGCTTTCTTT. It translates to CSAGHFREDTEAFF.

The chain has TRBV11-3 and TRBJ1-1, with unresolved D. CDR1 is SGHNT and CDR2 is YENEEA in the germline V gene. V was pared by 2 bases and J by 6 bases, with 16 bases between. The CDR3 loop spans 15 amino acids. The chain's CDR3 is CASSLTWGGLSEAFF. The CDR3 coding sequence is TGTGCCAGCAGCTTAACCTGGGGAGGCCTCTCTGAAGCTTTCTTT.

This sequence joins TRBV5-1 and TRBJ1-1; D possibly corresponds to TRBD1 (5 bases). The V end was cut by 1 base, the J end by 3 bases, with 13 bases between. This CDR3 spans 15 amino acids. Germline CDR1 SGHRS, CDR2 YFSETQ. The chain's CDR3 is CASSLQGSDDTEAFF. The DNA for the CDR3 is TGCGCCAGCAGCTTGCAGGGCTCGGATGACACTGAAGCTTTCTTT.

The chain joins TRBV20-1 to TRBJ2-3; 7 positions agree with TRBD2. Germline CDR1 and CDR2: DFQATT and SNEGSKA (reference sequence). The J segment lost 0 bases and the V segment lost 1 base, leaving 4 bases of the junction unmatched. CDR3 length equals 15 residues. CDR3 sequence (DNA): TGCAGTGCTAGAGGACTAGCATCTAGCACAGATACGCAGTATTTT. Protein sequence: CSARGLASSTDTQYF.

The chain links TRBV2 to TRBJ2-5; 7 bases agree with TRBD2. The germline V gene encodes CDR1 SNHLY and CDR2 FYNNEI. The V and J ends lost 3 bases and 5 bases, in that order; junction bases with no gene match: 3. CDR3 size: 13 residues. This CDR3 reads CASSEGGIETQYF. Here the CDR3 DNA reads TGTGCCAGCAGTGAGGGAGGGATTGAGACCCAGTACTTC.

The rearrangement uses TRBV20-1 and TRBJ2-1; a possible D gene is TRBD2 (7 bases). This CDR3 has 16 residues. Trimming took 3 bases from V and 8 from J, leaving 23 bases between them. CDR1 is DFQATT and CDR2 is SNEGSKA in the germline V gene (reference sequence). The CDR3 region has the DNA TGCAGTGCTAGGGCAGGACGGGGGGCTAGTTGGGATGAGCAGTTCTTC. The encoded protein is CSARAGRGASWDEQFF.

In this sample, this clonotype turned up once. This sequence joins TRBV30 and TRBJ1-5; no clear D gene. V lost 2 bases, J lost 6 bases, and 5 bases lay in between. This CDR3 region has 11 residues. Germline CDR1 GTSNPN, CDR2 SVGIG (reference sequence). The CDR3 protein is CAWSIGQPQHF. In DNA form, the CDR3 reads TGTGCCTGGAGTATAGGTCAGCCCCAGCATTTT.

The rearrangement joins TRBV25-1 to TRBJ2-7, with 7 bases identical to TRBD1. The J segment lost 2 bases and the V segment lost 6 bases, leaving 10 bases of the junction unmatched. The CDR3 is made up of 15 amino acids. Germline-derived CDR1 and CDR2 are MGHDK and SYGVNS. The CDR3 DNA reads TGTGCCAGCAGGGCACCCGGGACAGCCACCTACGAGCAGTACTTC. It codes for CASRAPGTATYEQYF.

V gene TRBV30 combines with J gene TRBJ1-2; tentatively, D is TRBD1 (5 bases). Germline CDR1 is GTSNPN and CDR2 is SVGIG (reference sequence). CDR3 length: 13 residues. V was trimmed by 3 bases and J by 14 bases, leaving 22 bases between them. The CDR3 DNA follows: TGTGCCTGGAGACGTGAAGGGGTGGGAGCCGTTACCTTC. Residues: CAWRREGVGAVTF.

The chain joins TRBV4-1 to TRBJ2-1; no reliable D call. Per the germline V gene, CDR1 is MGHRA and CDR2 is YSYEKL. CDR3 size: 15 residues. V lost 2 bases to trimming and J lost 0 bases, with 8 bases between them. The CDR3 region has the DNA TGCGCCAGCAGCCAATATATCAGCTCCTACAATGAGCAGTTCTTC. The encoded protein is CASSQYISSYNEQFF.

The rearrangement links TRBV30 to TRBJ1-1, with TRBD1 matching 7 bases. The CDR3 consists of 13 residues. With 4 bases clipped from V and 1 base from J, the junction kept 3 bases outside the gene matches. Germline CDR1 is GTSNPN and CDR2 is SVGIG (reference sequence). CDR3 coding DNA: TGTGCCTGGAATTCAGGGGGGAACACTGAAGCTTTCTTT. As protein: CAWNSGGNTEAFF.

V usage is TRBV9 and J usage is TRBJ2-1; D is uncertain. CDR1 and CDR2 from the germline V gene are SGDLS and YYNGEE. Trimming shortened V by 2 bases and J by 4 bases, and 4 bases separated the two germline ends. The CDR3 is made up of 12 amino acids. The CDR3 here is CASSVGYNEQFF. CDR3 DNA: TGTGCCAGCAGCGTGGGTTACAATGAGCAGTTCTTC.

J is TRBJ2-6 and V is TRBV19; D unclear. V gave up 7 bases and J gave up 6 bases, with 13 bases separating them. The CDR3 is 14 residues long. The V gene's germline CDR1 is LNHDA and CDR2 SQIVND (reference sequence). CDR3 nucleotides: TGTGCCAGTACCACGGCGGTGGTGGCCAACGTCCTGACTTTC. This sequence encodes CASTTAVVANVLTF.

The rearrangement links TRBV20-1 to TRBJ2-2; no reliable D call. The CDR3 runs to 14 residues. V gave up 1 base and J gave up 5 bases, with 11 bases separating them. CDR1 and CDR2 (germline): DFQATT, SNEGSKA (reference sequence). The CDR3 coding sequence is TGCAGTGCTAGAGGGTTGTGGGAAACCGGGGAGCTGTTTTTT. Translating it yields CSARGLWETGELFF.

The gene calls are TRBV4-3 and TRBJ1-4, with 9 bases that match TRBD1. With 4 bases clipped from V and 6 bases from J, the junction kept 6 bases outside the gene matches. The CDR3 is made up of 15 amino acids. CDR1 is LGHNA, CDR2 YSLEER, per germline. The CDR3 DNA reads TGCGCCAGCAGCCTTCCGGGACAGGGAGATGAAAAACTGTTTTTT. This translates into CASSLPGQGDEKLFF.

The chain has TRBV24-1 and TRBJ1-4; maybe TRBD1 (5 bases). The CDR3 length is 15 residues. Trimming stripped 3 bases from V and 8 bases from J, with 15 bases between. Looked up from germline, CDR1 is KGHDR and CDR2 is SFDVKD. The CDR3 protein is CATSDISQGAEKLFF. The CDR3, as DNA: TGTGCCACCAGTGATATTAGCCAGGGAGCCGAAAAACTGTTTTTT.

The chain has TRBV18 and TRBJ1-1; D call uncertain. Per germline, CDR1 KGHSH and CDR2 LQKENI. Trimming removed 6 bases at V and 2 bases at J, with 19 bases between. The CDR3 contains 16 residues. Here the CDR3 DNA reads TGTGCCAGCTCCCGAACACCGTGGACGGGAAACACTGAAGCTTTCTTT. Protein product: CASSRTPWTGNTEAFF.

This chain joins TRBV18 and TRBJ2-1; D possibly uses TRBD1 or TRBD2 (6 bases each). V lost 4 bases, J lost 5 bases, and 12 bases lay in between. From germline, CDR1 is KGHSH and CDR2 LQKENI. This CDR3 is built from 14 residues. The CDR3, as DNA: TGTGCCAGCTCACAGGGGGGCCAGGACAATGAGCAGTTCTTC. Translated, it gives CASSQGGQDNEQFF.

The chain carries TRBV20-1 and TRBJ2-7; 8 nucleotides match TRBD2. Trimming at V came to 0 bases and at J to 0 bases, leaving 4 bases not matched to a gene. The CDR3 totals 15 residues. Germline V gives CDR1 DFQATT, CDR2 SNEGSKA (reference sequence). CDR3 nucleotide sequence: TGCAGTGCTAGAGATACTAGCGGCTTCTCCTACGAGCAGTACTTC. It is translated as CSARDTSGFSYEQYF.

This chain's CDR3 is CASSRRTVNEKLFF. The CDR3 DNA reads as TGTGCCAGCAGCCGACGGACAGTCAATGAAAAACTGTTTTTT. This chain uses TRBV3-1 with TRBJ1-4; D may be TRBD1 (6 bases). Germline CDR1 reads LGHDT; CDR2 reads YNNKEL (reference sequence). The CDR3 is 14 residues long. V lost 4 bases and J lost 5, with 11 bases in between. Complete variable domain (other parts from reference TRBV3-1 and TRBJ1-4): DTAVSQTPKYLVTQMGNDKSIKCEQNLGHDTMYWYKQDSKKFLKIMFSYNNKELIINETVPNRFSPKSPDKAHLNLHINSLELGDSAVYFCASSRRTVNEKLFFGSGTQLSVL.

The chain carries TRBV25-1 and TRBJ2-1; tentatively, D is TRBD1 or TRBD2 (5 bases each). Germline V gene lookup returns CDR1 MGHDK and CDR2 SYGVNS. The CDR3 extends over 15 amino acids. V dropped 2 bases and J dropped 2 bases, with 10 bases sitting between them. In DNA form, the CDR3 reads TGTGCCAGCAGTGAACTTCGGGGCGCCTACAATGAGCAGTTCTTC. As protein: CASSELRGAYNEQFF.

The chain links TRBV20-1 to TRBJ2-1, with TRBD2 matching 9 bases. Germline V gene sequence: CDR1 DFQATT, CDR2 SNEGSKA (reference sequence). V lost 1 base and J lost 0; bases outside the gene matches: 4. The CDR3 contains 16 residues. CDR3 residues: CSARGAGGRSYNEQFF. The DNA for the CDR3 is TGCAGTGCTAGAGGAGCGGGGGGCCGCTCCTACAATGAGCAGTTCTTC.

There are a few counts of this clonotype. The rearrangement uses TRBV15 and TRBJ2-5, with D hard to call. Per germline, CDR1 LNHNV and CDR2 YYDKDF (reference sequence). V dropped 6 bases and J dropped 5 bases, with 10 bases sitting between them. The CDR3 contains 12 residues. CDR3 nucleotides: TGTGCCACCAGTCTATTAGGGGAGACCCAGTACTTC. As protein: CATSLLGETQYF.

The chain uses TRBV20-1 and TRBJ2-2; 10 positions agree with TRBD1. The CDR3 loop spans 14 amino acids. V gave up 3 bases and J gave up 7 bases; unmatched junction bases: 5. Per the germline V gene, CDR1 is DFQATT and CDR2 is SNEGSKA (reference sequence). In DNA, the CDR3 is TGCAGTGCTAGGACAGGGGGCTATGGCGGGGAGCTGTTTTTT. It is translated as CSARTGGYGGELFF.

The V call is TRBV20-1, the J call TRBJ2-7, with TRBD2 matching 7 bases. This CDR3 spans 13 amino acids. Germline V gene data show CDR1 as DFQATT and CDR2 as SNEGSKA (reference sequence). V shed 7 bases, J shed 2 bases, and the junction held 8 bases outside the gene matches. The CDR3: CSGTGGFTYEQYF. For the CDR3, the DNA is TGCAGTGGAACGGGGGGATTCACCTACGAGCAGTACTTC.

V is TRBV29-1 and J is TRBJ1-2; TRBD1 is a possible D gene (5 bases). The CDR3 spans 18 residues. Germline lookup yields CDR1 SQVTM and CDR2 ANQGSEA. V shed 5 bases and J shed 0 bases, with 25 bases lying between them. The CDR3, as DNA: TGCAGCGTTCCCCCGAGGACGGGGCTAGAGGGAGCTAACTATGGCTACACCTTC. Protein: CSVPPRTGLEGANYGYTF.

The rearrangement joins TRBV2 to TRBJ1-5; D gene ambiguous. Germline assignment: CDR1 SNHLY and CDR2 FYNNEI. V was trimmed by 1 base and J by 6 bases, leaving 7 bases between them. This CDR3 region has 13 residues. DNA for the CDR3: TGTGCCAGCAGTGAAGTCGCGCGTCAGCCCCAGCATTTT. As protein: CASSEVARQPQHF.

The CDR3 DNA reads TGCAGCGTTGTACCGGTGCAAGAGACCCAGTACTTC. Protein sequence: CSVVPVQETQYF. The chain carries TRBV29-1 and TRBJ2-5; D ambiguous. CDR3 length: 12 residues. Germline values: CDR1 SQVTM, CDR2 ANQGSEA. The V end lost 4 bases, the J end lost 2 bases, and 8 bases lay between the germline ends.

The rearrangement links TRBV20-1 to TRBJ2-7; either TRBD1 or TRBD2 may supply D (6 bases each). CDR1 DFQATT and CDR2 SNEGSKA come from the germline V gene (reference sequence). Trimming removed 6 bases from V and 7 bases from J, with 16 bases in between. CDR3 length: 12 amino acids. In DNA, the CDR3 is TGCAGTGCACGGGGGACATCTTTAGAGCAGTACTTC. Translated: CSARGTSLEQYF.

The chain uses TRBV19 and TRBJ1-6; unclear D gene. Deletions cut 2 bases from V and 5 bases from J, with 4 bases between. The CDR3 spans 13 residues. Germline V lookup: CDR1 LNHDA, CDR2 SQIVND (reference sequence). CDR3 nucleotides: TGTGCCAGTAGTATACACGATAATTCACCCCTCCACTTT. The encoded protein is CASSIHDNSPLHF.